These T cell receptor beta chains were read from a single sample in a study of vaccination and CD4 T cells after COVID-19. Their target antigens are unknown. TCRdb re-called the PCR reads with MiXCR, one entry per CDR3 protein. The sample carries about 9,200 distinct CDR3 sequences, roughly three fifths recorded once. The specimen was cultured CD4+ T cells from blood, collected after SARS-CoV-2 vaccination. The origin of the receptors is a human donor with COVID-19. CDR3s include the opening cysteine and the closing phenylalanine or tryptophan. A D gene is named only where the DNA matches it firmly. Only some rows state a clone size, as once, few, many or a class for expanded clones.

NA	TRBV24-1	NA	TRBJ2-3	TGTGCCACCAGTGATTTGCCGGGCCGGTTCGCAGATACGCAGTATTTT	CATSDLPGRFADTQYF
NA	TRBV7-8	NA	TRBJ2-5	TGTGCCAGCAGCTTCCAGGGGACAGAGACCCAGTACTTC	CASSFQGTETQYF
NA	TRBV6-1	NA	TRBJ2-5	TGTGCCAGCAGTAGGGGGATCGGGGAGACCCAGTACTTC	CASSRGIGETQYF
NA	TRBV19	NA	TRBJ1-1	TGTGCCAGTATTGAGGCAGGGCGCGACTCTGAAGCTTTCTTT	CASIEAGRDSEAFF
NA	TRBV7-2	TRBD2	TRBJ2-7	TGTGCCAGCAGCCTCGGGGGGTCCCTTTTAGAGCAGTACTTC	CASSLGGSLLEQYF
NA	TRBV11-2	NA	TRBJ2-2	TGTGCCAGCAGCTTAGGTCCCGCCATGAACACCGGGGAGCTGTTTTTT	CASSLGPAMNTGELFF
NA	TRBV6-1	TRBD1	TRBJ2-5	TGTGCCAGCAGTCCCAGGGACAGGGCCCAAGAGACCCAGTACTTC	CASSPRDRAQETQYF
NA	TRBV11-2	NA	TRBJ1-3	TGTGCCAGCAAACACAGGGTGTCCGGCAACACCATATATTTT	CASKHRVSGNTIYF
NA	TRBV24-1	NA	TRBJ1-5	TGTGCCACCAGTGCCGGCCACAATCAGCCCCAGCATTTT	CATSAGHNQPQHF
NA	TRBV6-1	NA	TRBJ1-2	TGTGCCAGCTTCCCCGTTGCAGGCTATGGCTACACCTTC	CASFPVAGYGYTF
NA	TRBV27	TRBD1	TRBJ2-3	TGTGCCAGCAGTTTTTGGACAGGAGCCTCAGATACGCAGTATTTT	CASSFWTGASDTQYF
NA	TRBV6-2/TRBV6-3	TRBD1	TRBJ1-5	TGTGCCAGCAGTCCGCCGGGACAGAGCAATCAGCCCCAGCATTTT	CASSPPGQSNQPQHF
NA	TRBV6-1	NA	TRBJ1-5	TGTGCCAGCAGTGAAGCGCTCCGAGATCAGCCCCAGCATTTT	CASSEALRDQPQHF
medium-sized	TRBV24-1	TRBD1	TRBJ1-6	TGTGCCACCAGCGAGGGGGCCAGTTCACCCCTCCACTTT	CATSEGASSPLHF
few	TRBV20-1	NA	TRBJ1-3	TGCAGTGCTGAGGTATCTGGAAACACCATATATTTT	CSAEVSGNTIYF
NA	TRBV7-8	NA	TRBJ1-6	TGTGCCAGCACTGCAGGGGAGCGCCGGGAAAATTCACCCCTCCACTTT	CASTAGERRENSPLHF
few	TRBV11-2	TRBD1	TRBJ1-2	TGTGCCAGCAGCTCAAACAGGGGCGTTGGCGGCTACACCTTC	CASSSNRGVGGYTF
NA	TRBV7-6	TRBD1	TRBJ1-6	TGTGCCAGCAGCTTAGAGGACAGGGTGGGTTCACCCCTCCACTTT	CASSLEDRVGSPLHF
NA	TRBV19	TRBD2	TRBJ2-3	TGTGCCAGTAGACAGTCGCGGGGGGGCTATACGCAGTATTTT	CASRQSRGGYTQYF
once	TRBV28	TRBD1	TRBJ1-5	TGTGCCAGCAGTCGGACAGGTAGTGGCAATCAGCCCCAGCATTTT	CASSRTGSGNQPQHF
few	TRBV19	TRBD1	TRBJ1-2	TGTGCCAGTACCCCCCCCGACAGGGGGACCTATGGCTACACCTTC	CASTPPDRGTYGYTF
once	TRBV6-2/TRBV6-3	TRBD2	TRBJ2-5	TGTGCCAGCTTTCCCCCGGGGGGGGGGCGTAAAGAGACCCAGTACTTC	CASFPPGGGRKETQYF
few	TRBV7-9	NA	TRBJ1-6	TGTGCCAGCAGCCACCCAGGGGTAAGGTCACCCCTCCACTTT	CASSHPGVRSPLHF
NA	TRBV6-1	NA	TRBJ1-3	TGTGCCAGCAGGGGGGAGGAGGGGAGCTCTGGAAACACCATATATTTT	CASRGEEGSSGNTIYF
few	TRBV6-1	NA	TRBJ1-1	TGTGCCAGCAGTGAGCCAGGGATGAACACTGAAGCTTTCTTT	CASSEPGMNTEAFF
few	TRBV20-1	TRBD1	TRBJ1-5	TGCAGTGCCAAGACAGGGGGACAGCCCCAGCATTTT	CSAKTGGQPQHF
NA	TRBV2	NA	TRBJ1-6	TGTGCCAGCAGTGAAGTGGTGGGGATTTCACCCCTCCACTTT	CASSEVVGISPLHF
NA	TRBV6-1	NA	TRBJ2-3	TGTGCCTTACAGGGCCCTGGGTACCCAGATACGCAGTATTTT	CALQGPGYPDTQYF
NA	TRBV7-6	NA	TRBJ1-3	TGTGCTAGCAGCTTAGATCAGGGCCCCGGAAACACCATATATTTT	CASSLDQGPGNTIYF
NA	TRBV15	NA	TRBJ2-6	TGTGCCACCAGCAGAGAAGAGGGGATGAGGCCCAACGTCCTGACTTTC	CATSREEGMRPNVLTF
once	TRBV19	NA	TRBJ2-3	TGTGCCAGTAGTATAGGCGGTCTAATCACAGATACGCAGTATTTT	CASSIGGLITDTQYF
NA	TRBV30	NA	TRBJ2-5	TGTGCCTGGATTCTGGGCCAAGGGACCCAGTACTTC	CAWILGQGTQYF
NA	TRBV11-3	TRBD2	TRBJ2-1	TGTGCCAGCAGCCCTTACCTCAGCGGGGGGCTGGATGAGCAGTTCTTC	CASSPYLSGGLDEQFF
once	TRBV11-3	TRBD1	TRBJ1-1	TGTGCCAGCAGCCACAGGGACAGCTCTGAAGCTTTCTTT	CASSHRDSSEAFF
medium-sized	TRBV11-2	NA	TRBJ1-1	TGTGCCAGCAGCTTATCCCAGGGGAGTGGCACTGAAGCTTTCTTT	CASSLSQGSGTEAFF
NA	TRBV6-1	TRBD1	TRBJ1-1	TGTGCCAGCAGTGGCTGGGACAGGGGGCGTGAAGCTTTCTTT	CASSGWDRGREAFF
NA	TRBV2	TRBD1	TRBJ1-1	TGTGCCAGCAGTTCAGGGACAGGGGCGGTCACTGAAGCTTTCTTT	CASSSGTGAVTEAFF
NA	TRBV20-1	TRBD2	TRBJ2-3	TGCAGTGCTAGCGGACTAGCGGGGGATGCTACCCCCACAGATACGCAGTATTTT	CSASGLAGDATPTDTQYF
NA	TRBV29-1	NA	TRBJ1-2	TGCAGCGGAGGGTCGGACTATGGCTACACCTTC	CSGGSDYGYTF
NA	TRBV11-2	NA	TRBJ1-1	TGTGCCAGCAGTAGAGAGCGGTTGGGAACTGAAGCTTTCTTT	CASSRERLGTEAFF
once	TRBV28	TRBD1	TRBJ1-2	TGTGCCAGCAGTTTAGGGGGACAGGGGTACTATGGCTACACCTTC	CASSLGGQGYYGYTF
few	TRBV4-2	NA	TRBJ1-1	TGTGCCAGCAGCCAAGTCGGCGGGCTTGAAGCTTTCTTT	CASSQVGGLEAFF
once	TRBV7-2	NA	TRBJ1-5	TGTGCCAGCAGCTTTCGTGGAGGGTATCAGCCCCAGCATTTT	CASSFRGGYQPQHF
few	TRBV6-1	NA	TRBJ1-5	TGTGCCAGCAGCTCCGGATGGGGAGATAGCAATCAGCCCCAGCATTTT	CASSSGWGDSNQPQHF
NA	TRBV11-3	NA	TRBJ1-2	TGTGCCAGCAGCTTAGTTGGGAAATATGGCTACACCTTC	CASSLVGKYGYTF
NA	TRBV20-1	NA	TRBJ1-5	TGCAGTGCTGCGTCCGGTGCAAGTCAGCCCCAGCATTTT	CSAASGASQPQHF
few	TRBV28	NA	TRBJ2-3	TGTGCCAGCAGGCCGGCGGAGGGTCCCCGTCCGAAGAACACAGATACGCAGTATTTT	CASRPAEGPRPKNTDTQYF
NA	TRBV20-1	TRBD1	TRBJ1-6	TGCAGTGCTAGAGCGACAGGGGGCAATTCACCCCTCCACTTT	CSARATGGNSPLHF
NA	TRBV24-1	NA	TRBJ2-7	TGTGCCACCAGAGGATCCGACGGGGAGCAGTACTTC	CATRGSDGEQYF
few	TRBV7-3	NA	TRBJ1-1	TGTGCCAGCAGCTCGGGCGGTTACTCTGAAGCTTTCTTT	CASSSGGYSEAFF
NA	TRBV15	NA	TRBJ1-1	TGTGCCACCAGCAGACCCTCGGATAAGATTGAAGCTTTCTTT	CATSRPSDKIEAFF
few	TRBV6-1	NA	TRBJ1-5	TGTGCCAGCAGTCAACGACAGGCCCAAGAGGAACAGCCCCAGCATTTT	CASSQRQAQEEQPQHF
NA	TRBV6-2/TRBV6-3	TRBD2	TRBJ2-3	TGTGCCAGCAGTTACCCAAGCGGGGGGACCGACACAGATACGCAGTATTTT	CASSYPSGGTDTDTQYF
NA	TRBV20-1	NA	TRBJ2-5	TGCAGTGCTAGAGTCACGTCGGGCCAAGAGACCCAGTACTTC	CSARVTSGQETQYF
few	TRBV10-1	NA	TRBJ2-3	TGCGCCAGCAGTGACTTTTTGCTCGGCACAGATACGCAGTATTTT	CASSDFLLGTDTQYF
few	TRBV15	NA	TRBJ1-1	TGTGCCACCAGCAACAATGCACGGCGGAACACTGAAGCTTTCTTT	CATSNNARRNTEAFF
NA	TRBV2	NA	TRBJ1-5	TGTGCCAGCAGCCAAGAGGTTCAGCCCCAGCATTTT	CASSQEVQPQHF
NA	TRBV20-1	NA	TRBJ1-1	TGCAGTGCTAGAGAGGGGATGGACACTGAAGCTTTCTTT	CSAREGMDTEAFF
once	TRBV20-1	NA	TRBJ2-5	TGCAGTGCTAGTAGGGGTGGAGAGACCCAGTACTTC	CSASRGGETQYF
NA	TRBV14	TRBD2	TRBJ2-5	TGTGCCAGCAGTCAGGGACTAGCGGGGGCGAAACAAGAGACCCAGTACTTC	CASSQGLAGAKQETQYF